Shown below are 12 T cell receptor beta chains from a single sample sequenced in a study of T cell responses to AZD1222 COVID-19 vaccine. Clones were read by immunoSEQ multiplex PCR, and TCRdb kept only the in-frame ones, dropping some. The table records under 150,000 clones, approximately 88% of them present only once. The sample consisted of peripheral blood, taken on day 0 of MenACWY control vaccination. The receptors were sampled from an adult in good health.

The CDR3 nucleotides read TGTGCCTGGAGTCGGGAGAGCAATCAGCCCCAGCATTTT. Its protein product is CAWSRESNQPQHF. The chain carries TRBV30 and TRBJ1-5; D not certain. Trimming stripped 2 bases from V and 1 base from J, with 6 bases between. The CDR3 has 13 amino acids. The germline V gene has CDR1 GTSNPN and CDR2 SVGIG (reference sequence). The full variable domain, completed using reference TRBV30 and TRBJ1-5, is SQTIHQWPATLVQPVGSPLSLECTVEGTSNPNLYWYRQAAGRGLQLLFYSVGIGQISSEVPQNLSASRPQDRQFILSSKKLLLSDSGFYLCAWSRESNQPQHFGDGTRLSIL.

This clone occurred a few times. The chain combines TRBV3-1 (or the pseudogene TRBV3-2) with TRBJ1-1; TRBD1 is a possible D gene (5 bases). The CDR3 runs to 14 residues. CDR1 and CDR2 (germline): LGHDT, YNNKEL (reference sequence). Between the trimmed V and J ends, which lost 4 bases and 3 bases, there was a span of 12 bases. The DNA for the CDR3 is TGTGCCAGCAGCCCCCTGGGGGGGTACACTGAAGCTTTCTTT. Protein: CASSPLGGYTEAFF.

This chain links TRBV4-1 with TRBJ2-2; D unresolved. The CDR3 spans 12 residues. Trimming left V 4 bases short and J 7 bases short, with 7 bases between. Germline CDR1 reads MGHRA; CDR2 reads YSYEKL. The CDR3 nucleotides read TGCGCCAGCAGCCTCGGTAGCGGGGAGCTGTTTTTT. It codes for CASSLGSGELFF.

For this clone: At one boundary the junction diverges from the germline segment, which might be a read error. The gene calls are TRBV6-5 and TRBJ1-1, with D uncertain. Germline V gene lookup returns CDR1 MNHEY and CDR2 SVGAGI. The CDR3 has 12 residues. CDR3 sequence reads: CASRGSLGEAFF. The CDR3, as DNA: TGTGCCAGCAGGGGCTCCCTGGGTGAAGCTTTTTTT.

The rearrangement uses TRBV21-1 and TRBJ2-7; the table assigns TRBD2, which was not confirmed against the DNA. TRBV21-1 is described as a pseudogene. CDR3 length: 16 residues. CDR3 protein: CASSKGRRSGPYEQYF. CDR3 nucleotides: TGTGCCAGCAGCAAAGGACGGAGAAGCGGACCTTACGAGCAGTACTTC.

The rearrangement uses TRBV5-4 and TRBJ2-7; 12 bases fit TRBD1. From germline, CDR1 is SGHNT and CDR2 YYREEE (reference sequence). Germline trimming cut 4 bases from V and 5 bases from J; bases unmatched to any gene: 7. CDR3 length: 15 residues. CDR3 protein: CASSPWDRGPNEQYF. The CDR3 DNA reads TGTGCCAGCAGCCCCTGGGACAGGGGGCCAAACGAGCAGTACTTC.

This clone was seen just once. The CDR3 is CASSLRGQGIGTEAFF. The CDR3 bases are TGCGCCAGCAGCTTGAGGGGACAGGGTATTGGCACTGAAGCTTTCTTT. The chain has TRBV5-1 and TRBJ1-1; TRBD1 matches 9 bases. Germline CDR1 SGHRS, CDR2 YFSETQ. J gave up 4 bases and V 1 base, and 8 bases lay outside the gene matches. The CDR3 contains 16 residues.

The chain's CDR3 is CASSLVGGTGSREQYF. DNA for the CDR3: TGTGCCAGCAGCTTGGTGGGAGGGACAGGGAGCCGCGAGCAGTACTTC. This chain joins TRBV5-4 and TRBJ2-7; 9 bases are a match to TRBD1. V shed 0 bases and J 6 bases; nucleotides not matched to a gene: 10. CDR1 is SGHNT, CDR2 YYREEE, per germline (reference sequence). The length of the CDR3 is 16 residues.

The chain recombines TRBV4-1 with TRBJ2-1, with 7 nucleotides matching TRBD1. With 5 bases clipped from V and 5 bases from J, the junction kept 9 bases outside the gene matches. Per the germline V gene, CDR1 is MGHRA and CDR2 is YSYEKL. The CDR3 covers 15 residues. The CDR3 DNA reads TGCGCCAGCAGCTCTCCCGGGACAGCCCACAATGAGCAGTTCTTC. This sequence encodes CASSSPGTAHNEQFF.

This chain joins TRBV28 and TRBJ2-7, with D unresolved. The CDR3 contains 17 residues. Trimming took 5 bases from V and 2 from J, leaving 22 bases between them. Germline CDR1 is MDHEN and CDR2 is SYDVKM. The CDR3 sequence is CASSAPVYKTRTYEQYF. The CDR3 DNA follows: TGTGCCAGCAGTGCCCCCGTTTACAAAACAAGAACCTACGAGCAGTACTTC.

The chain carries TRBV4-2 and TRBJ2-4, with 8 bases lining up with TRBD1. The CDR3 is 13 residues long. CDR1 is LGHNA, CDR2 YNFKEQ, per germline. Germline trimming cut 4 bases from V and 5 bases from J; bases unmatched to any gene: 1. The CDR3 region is CASSRGQENIQYF. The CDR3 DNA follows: TGTGCCAGCAGCCGGGGACAGGAAAACATTCAGTACTTC.

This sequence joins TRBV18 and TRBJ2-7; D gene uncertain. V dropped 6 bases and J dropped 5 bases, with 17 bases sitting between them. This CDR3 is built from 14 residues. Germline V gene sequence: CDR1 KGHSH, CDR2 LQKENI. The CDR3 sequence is CASSPKGAGHEQYF. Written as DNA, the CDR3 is TGTGCCAGCTCGCCGAAGGGTGCCGGACACGAGCAGTACTTC.